The rows below give T cell receptor beta chains drawn from one sample of a study of cytomegalovirus exposure and HLA in healthy donors. The data were produced by immunoSEQ multiplex PCR, yet TCRdb's version contains in-frame clones alone and is incomplete. There are under 200,000 clones in the sample; 75% to 80% occur only once, and roughly an eighth lies in the top ten. The sequenced material came from PBMCs. The receptors come from a man in his fifties or sixties in good health and CMV-seropositive. Both conserved end residues are part of each CDR3. A D gene is named only where the DNA matches it firmly. The size of a clone is reported for some rows only, either as once, few or many, or as a class for expanded clones.

clone_size | j_call | d_call | v_call | cdr3_nt | cdr3_aa
. | TRBJ1-4 | TRBD1 | TRBV4-1 | TGCGCCAGCAGCCACTATGTGCGGACAGGGAGTGAAAAACTGTTTTTT | CASSHYVRTGSEKLFF
. | TRBJ2-1 | TRBD2 | TRBV9 | TGTGCCAGCAGCTCCAGACTAGCGGGGAATGAGCAGTTCTTC | CASSSRLAGNEQFF
. | TRBJ1-1 | TRBD1 | TRBV5-1 | TGCGCCAGCAGCTTGGGACAGGGAGGAAACACTGAAGCTTTCTTT | CASSLGQGGNTEAFF
. | TRBJ1-2 | TRBD1 | TRBV27 | TGTGCCAGCAGTCGGACAGGGTGGTATGGCTACACCTTC | CASSRTGWYGYTF
. | TRBJ1-5 | . | TRBV19 | TGTGCCAGTAGTATAACGGGGGGCAGCAATCAGCCCCAGCATTTT | CASSITGGSNQPQHF
. | TRBJ2-2 | . | TRBV19 | TGTGCCAGTAGTATCCCCGACAGGCCCTCACTTAACGGGGAGCTGTTTTTT | CASSIPDRPSLNGELFF
few | TRBJ2-7 | TRBD1 | TRBV9 | TGTGCCAGCAGCGCGGGACAGGGAGAGTACGAGCAGTACTTC | CASSAGQGEYEQYF
. | TRBJ1-5 | . | TRBV6-6 | TGTGCCAGCAGTTACAACGGGGAGGGTCAGCCCCAGCATTTT | CASSYNGEGQPQHF
. | TRBJ1-3 | TRBD1 | TRBV5-1 | TGCGCCAGCAGCAGCGGGACAGGGTACAATCCCATATATTTT | CASSSGTGYNPIYF
few | TRBJ2-2 | . | TRBV9 | TGTGCCAGCAGCCCGCCGTGGGGGCTTACCACCGGGGAGCTGTTTTTT | CASSPPWGLTTGELFF
. | TRBJ1-4 | TRBD1 | TRBV28 | TGTGCCAGCAGTCTAGGACCAGGGGGGAATGAAAAACTGTTTTTT | CASSLGPGGNEKLFF
. | TRBJ2-1 | . | TRBV29-1 | TGCAGCGTTGAAGTGGGGCAGGGGGGAGAGCAGTTCTTC | CSVEVGQGGEQFF
. | TRBJ2-5 | TRBD2 | TRBV5-1 | TGCGCCAGCAGCTTCTGGCGGGGGGCCCAAGAGACCCAGTACTTC | CASSFWRGAQETQYF
. | TRBJ2-5 | . | TRBV5-6 | TGTGCCAGCAGCTTGGCTGATTTCGGGCAAGAGACCCAGTACTTC | CASSLADFGQETQYF
. | TRBJ2-7 | TRBD1 | TRBV4-1 | TGCGCCAGCAGCCAAGATGGGGGGACAGGGGGCTACGAGCAGTACTTC | CASSQDGGTGGYEQYF
. | TRBJ1-2 | TRBD1 | TRBV6-4 | TGTGCCAGCAGTGACCGGACAGGACCTAACTATGGCTACACCTTC | CASSDRTGPNYGYTF
few | TRBJ1-2 | . | TRBV6-5 | TGTGCCAGCAGTTACGGGAGCAGGAGCTATGGCTACACCTTC | CASSYGSRSYGYTF
few | TRBJ1-2 | TRBD1 | TRBV7-2 | TGTGCCAGCAGCTTAGAAGGTCGGACAGGGCGGTTCAACTATGGCTACACCTTC | CASSLEGRTGRFNYGYTF